One and the same sample provided the 28 T cell receptor beta chains below, sequenced in a study of T cells in Graves' hyperthyroidism and ophthalmopathy. Regions amplified from RNA transcripts were the TCR beta CDR3 regions. The HTBI set primed first-round TCR CDR3 RT-PCR. TCRdb re-derived calls from the multiplex PCR reads in MiXCR, one entry per CDR3 protein. The table records roughly 550,000 distinct CDR3 sequences, more than 15% of them present only once. Specimen: blood. These receptors were obtained from a woman in her twenties or thirties with Graves' ophthalmopathy.

This clonotype has a count of ten or more. The J gene is TRBJ2-5, the V gene TRBV6-5, with TRBD1 matching over 7 bases. Per the germline V gene, CDR1 is MNHEY and CDR2 is SVGAGI. The CDR3 covers 14 residues. Trimming took 2 bases from V and 2 from J; bases not matched to a gene: 2. Written as DNA, the CDR3 is TGTGCCAGCAGTTACGCAGGGGGACAAGAGACCCAGTACTTC. Its translation is CASSYAGGQETQYF.

This clonotype was seen at least ten times. The chain couples TRBV11-2 to TRBJ2-4, with a weak D call TRBD2 (7 bases). Germline CDR1 is SGHAT and CDR2 is FQNNGV. V was pared by 5 bases and J by 9 bases, with 17 bases between. The CDR3 loop spans 14 amino acids. CDR3 amino acids: CASSLIGGGTIQYF. The DNA for the CDR3 is TGTGCCAGCAGCCTTATAGGGGGAGGGACCATTCAGTACTTC.

This clonotype appeared many times. The chain carries TRBV28 and TRBJ1-4; unclear D gene. Deletions cut 5 bases from V and 13 bases from J, with 20 bases between. The germline gives CDR1 MDHEN, CDR2 SYDVKM. CDR3 size: 14 residues. Here the CDR3 DNA reads TGTGCCAGCAGTCCCGCCTCGGGAGGCCGGTTACTGTTTTTT. As protein: CASSPASGGRLLFF.

This clonotype was recorded at least ten times. The gene calls are TRBV28 and TRBJ2-7, with D possibly matching TRBD2 (5 bases). Germline lookup yields CDR1 MDHEN and CDR2 SYDVKM. CDR3 length: 15 residues. The V and J ends lost 4 bases and 0 bases respectively, with 13 bases between them. The CDR3 region is CASSSSAESSYEQYF. In nucleotides, the CDR3 is TGTGCCAGCAGTTCCTCAGCGGAGAGCTCCTACGAGCAGTACTTC. The variable domain in full, completed from reference TRBV28 and TRBJ2-7, reads DVKVTQSSRYLVKRTGEKVFLECVQDMDHENMFWYRQDPGLGLRLIYFSYDVKMKEKGDIPEGYSVSREKKERFSLILESASTNQTSMYLCASSSSAESSYEQYFGPGTRLTVT.

The sample holds a few counts of this clonotype. This chain uses TRBV12-3 or TRBV12-4 with TRBJ2-1; 7 positions match TRBD1. The CDR3 runs to 16 residues. The trim removed 3 bases at V and 7 bases at J, leaving 12 bases unmatched. CDR3 loop: CASSFVGRAGGNEQFF. The DNA for the CDR3 is TGTGCCAGCAGTTTTGTCGGCCGGGCAGGGGGAAATGAGCAGTTCTTC.

Of note for this clonotype: A much larger clone lies a single base off, so this may be a read error. This chain links TRBV6-2 or TRBV6-3 with TRBJ1-1; no clear D gene. CDR3 length: 13 amino acids. CDR1 and CDR2 from the germline V gene are MNHEY and SVGEGT. In DNA, the CDR3 is TGTGTCAGCAGTTACTCGTGGCAGGCTGAAGCTTTCTTT. Amino acids: CVSSYSWQAEAFF.

This clonotype has at least ten counts. This chain uses TRBV7-6 with TRBJ2-7, with D possibly matching TRBD2 (5 bases). V lost 1 base and J lost 7, with 8 bases in between. The CDR3 runs 12 residues. Germline values: CDR1 SGHVS, CDR2 FNYEAQ. The CDR3 loop reads CASSLDRLEQYF. CDR3 in DNA: TGTGCCAGCAGCTTAGACAGACTAGAGCAGTACTTC.

This clonotype was counted a few times. The rearrangement joins TRBV28 to TRBJ2-3; 7 positions agree with TRBD2. V shed 4 bases, J shed 1 base, and the junction held 8 bases outside the gene matches. This CDR3 comprises 16 residues. The germline CDR1 and CDR2 sequences are MDHEN and SYDVKM. CDR3 protein: CASSYLQRDGTDTQYF. CDR3 bases: TGTGCCAGCAGTTACCTTCAGCGGGACGGCACAGATACGCAGTATTTT.

This clonotype was recorded many times. V usage is TRBV5-1 and J usage is TRBJ1-4; D gene ambiguous. CDR1 is SGHRS and CDR2 is YFSETQ in the germline V gene. CDR3 length: 15 residues. The V end was cut by 0 bases, the J end by 8 bases, with 14 bases between. CDR3 DNA sequence: TGCGCCAGCAGCTTGGAGGCCTTGGTTCGCGAAAAACTGTTTTTT. Amino acids: CASSLEALVREKLFF.

The chain couples TRBV12-3 or TRBV12-4 to TRBJ1-5, with a weak D call TRBD1 (5 bases). V was cut by 7 bases and J by 5 bases, with 9 bases left in between. This CDR3 is built from 12 residues. The CDR3 reads CASTLGDQPQHF. For the CDR3, the DNA is TGTGCCAGCACCCTGGGGGATCAGCCCCAGCATTTT.

This clonotype was recorded at least ten times. V and J are TRBV30 and TRBJ1-4; D call uncertain. The germline V and J ends were trimmed by 0 bases and 0 bases, with 8 bases remaining between them. Germline-derived CDR1 and CDR2 are GTSNPN and SVGIG (reference sequence). The CDR3 loop spans 15 amino acids. The CDR3 spells CAWSVLGTTNEKLFF. The CDR3, as DNA: TGTGCCTGGAGTGTACTAGGGACAACTAATGAAAAACTGTTTTTT.

Many counts were recorded for this clonotype. The genes are TRBV30 and TRBJ2-2; no firm D call. V shed 0 bases and J shed 3 bases, with 14 bases lying between them. The germline CDR1 and CDR2 sequences are GTSNPN and SVGIG (reference sequence). The CDR3 is 16 residues long. The CDR3 here is CAWSVLAASYTGELFF. The CDR3 DNA reads TGTGCCTGGAGTGTACTGGCAGCTTCATACACCGGGGAGCTGTTTTTT.

This clonotype has a count of ten or more. This chain connects TRBV11-3 to TRBJ2-1; 8 bases map to TRBD1. Germline-derived CDR1 and CDR2 are SGHNT and YENEEA. CDR3 length: 18 amino acids. V dropped 2 bases and J dropped 3; count of bases not matched to a gene: 12. CDR3 loop: CASSLQKGGTGIYNEQFF. As DNA, the CDR3 is TGTGCCAGCAGCTTACAAAAAGGGGGGACAGGCATCTACAATGAGCAGTTCTTC.

The rearrangement links TRBV12-3 or TRBV12-4 to TRBJ1-2; D is uncertain. Trimming removed 2 bases from V and 1 base from J, with 8 bases in between. The CDR3 runs to 14 residues. The CDR3: CASSLTGVNYGYTF. The CDR3 DNA follows: TGTGCCAGCAGTTTAACGGGCGTTAACTATGGCTACACCTTC.

This clonotype was detected ten times or more. The chain recombines TRBV12-3 or TRBV12-4 with TRBJ1-1, with D maybe TRBD1 (6 bases). This CDR3 is 15 amino acids long. V was trimmed by 3 bases and J by 5 bases, leaving 16 bases between them. CDR3 loop: CASSFSGGAGTEAFF. The CDR3 DNA sequence: TGTGCCAGCAGTTTCAGTGGGGGGGCAGGGACTGAAGCTTTCTTT.

The chain joins TRBV6-9 to TRBJ2-5; 8 bases fit TRBD2. J lost 3 bases, V lost 3 bases, and 6 bases had no gene match. The CDR3 covers 15 residues. Germline CDR1 reads MNHGY; CDR2 reads SVAAGI. For the CDR3, the DNA is TGTGCCAGCAGTTACGAGGTCGGGAGGGAAGAGACCCAGTACTTC. This gives the protein CASSYEVGREETQYF.

This clonotype was found many times. The rearrangement joins TRBV7-2 to TRBJ2-7; 11 bases fit TRBD2. This CDR3 contains 16 residues. The J segment lost 2 bases and the V segment lost 4 bases, leaving 7 bases of the junction unmatched. From germline, CDR1 is SGHTA and CDR2 FQGNSA. The CDR3 DNA reads TGTGCCAGCAGCTCTTTCGGACTAGCGGGTGCCTACGAGCAGTACTTC. Translation: CASSSFGLAGAYEQYF.

At least ten counts were recorded for this clonotype. The genes are TRBV20-1 and TRBJ2-7; D is ambiguous. The germline V and J ends were trimmed by 6 bases and 3 bases, with 12 bases remaining between them. The CDR3 spans 12 residues. Germline loops: CDR1 DFQATT, CDR2 SNEGSKA (reference sequence). The CDR3 DNA sequence: TGCAGTGCGAGCACTACAAACTACGAGCAGTACTTC. This codes for CSASTTNYEQYF.

This clonotype has at least ten counts. This rearrangement joins TRBV5-5 to TRBJ2-5, with 9 bases lining up with TRBD2. V shed 3 bases, J shed 3 bases, and the junction held 21 bases outside the gene matches. CDR1 is SGHKS and CDR2 is YYEKEE in the germline V gene (reference sequence). CDR3 length equals 20 residues. This chain's CDR3 is CASSSELRRSAAGGEETQYF. The CDR3 DNA follows: TGTGCCAGCAGCTCTGAACTCCGACGGAGCGCCGCGGGAGGGGAAGAGACCCAGTACTTC.

The rearrangement uses TRBV9 and TRBJ2-5, with 7 bases aligning to TRBD2. This CDR3 is built from 16 residues. The V segment lost 0 bases and the J segment 4 bases; nucleotides outside the gene matches: 9. Germline CDR1 reads SGDLS; CDR2 reads YYNGEE. CDR3 DNA: TGTGCCAGCAGCGTAGACTTGAGCGGGAATGGAGAGACCCAGTACTTC. Translated: CASSVDLSGNGETQYF.

The table lists this clonotype with a few counts. V usage is TRBV5-1 and J usage is TRBJ2-5, with no clear D. This CDR3 comprises 14 residues. Germline V gene sequence: CDR1 SGHRS, CDR2 YFSETQ. Deletions cut 0 bases from V and 5 bases from J, with 11 bases between. CDR3 amino acids: CASSLDQYGETQYF. In DNA, the CDR3 is TGCGCCAGCAGCTTGGATCAATACGGGGAGACCCAGTACTTC.

The gene calls are TRBV3-1 and TRBJ1-4; tentatively, D is TRBD1 (5 bases). The CDR3 is made up of 14 amino acids. The V gene lost 5 bases and the J gene lost 5 bases, with 12 bases spanning the gap. Germline V gives CDR1 LGHDT, CDR2 YNNKEL (reference sequence). For the CDR3, the DNA is TGTGCCAGCAGCGAGGGACCGGGGAATGAAAAACTGTTTTTT. As protein: CASSEGPGNEKLFF.

This clonotype showed up just a few times. This chain connects TRBV7-6 to TRBJ2-1; D is undetermined. Germline loops: CDR1 SGHVS, CDR2 FNYEAQ. The V and J ends lost 9 bases and 5 bases respectively, with 8 bases between them. The CDR3 covers 11 residues. The CDR3 nucleotides are TGTGCCAGTGCGGAGAACAATGAGCAGTTCTTC. Translated: CASAENNEQFF. The full variable domain, its missing parts supplied by reference TRBV7-6 and TRBJ2-1, is GAGVSQSPRYKVTKRGQDVALRCDPISGHVSLYWYRQALGQGPEFLTYFNYEAQQDKSGLPNDRFSAERPEGSISTLTIQRTEQRDSAMYRCASAENNEQFFGPGTRLTVL.

This clonotype appeared many times. The chain is built from TRBV2 and TRBJ2-7; D might be TRBD1 (5 bases). The CDR3 totals 13 residues. Trimming removed 5 bases from V and 3 bases from J, with 11 bases in between. Germline V gene sequence: CDR1 SNHLY, CDR2 FYNNEI. The CDR3 nucleotides are TGTGCCAGCAGTACCCACGACAGCTACGAGCAGTACTTC. Translation gives CASSTHDSYEQYF.

To note about this clonotype: A much larger clone lies a single base off, so this may be a read error. This sequence joins TRBV27 and TRBJ2-7, with D perhaps TRBD2 (6 bases). CDR3 size: 12 residues. CDR1 is MNHEY and CDR2 is SMNVEV in the germline V gene (reference sequence). Trimming removed 0 bases at V and 11 bases at J, with 11 bases between. In nucleotides, the CDR3 is TGTGCCAGCAGTTTATCAGACGGGGGAGAGTACTTC. Protein sequence: CASSLSDGGEYF.

This clonotype was observed many times. The V and J genes are TRBV7-9 and TRBJ2-7; TRBD1 or TRBD2 may be the D gene (5 bases each). Trimming removed 4 bases at V and 3 bases at J, with 10 bases between. The CDR3 has 13 amino acids. Looked up from germline, CDR1 is SEHNR and CDR2 is FQNEAQ (reference sequence). The CDR3 sequence is CASSSGRIYEQYF. The CDR3 nucleotides read TGTGCCAGCAGCTCGGGACGGATCTACGAGCAGTACTTC.

This clonotype was observed once. This could be a read error, since a much larger clone is one nucleotide away. This sequence joins TRBV18 and TRBJ1-4; D is uncertain. This CDR3 has 14 amino acids. Germline CDR1 and CDR2: KGHSH and LQKENI. The CDR3 region is CASSPPSQNEKLLF. The CDR3 nucleotides are TGTGCCAGCTCACCACCTTCCCAAAATGAAAAACTGCTTTTT.

This clonotype has a handful of counts. The chain recombines TRBV7-9 with TRBJ2-1; possibly TRBD1 for D (6 bases). Germline-derived CDR1 and CDR2 are SEHNR and FQNEAQ (reference sequence). V lost 3 bases and J 6 bases, leaving 15 bases between the germline ends. This CDR3 comprises 15 residues. The CDR3 is CASSFPSGHPNEQFF. The DNA for the CDR3 is TGTGCCAGCAGCTTTCCTTCGGGACACCCCAATGAGCAGTTCTTC.